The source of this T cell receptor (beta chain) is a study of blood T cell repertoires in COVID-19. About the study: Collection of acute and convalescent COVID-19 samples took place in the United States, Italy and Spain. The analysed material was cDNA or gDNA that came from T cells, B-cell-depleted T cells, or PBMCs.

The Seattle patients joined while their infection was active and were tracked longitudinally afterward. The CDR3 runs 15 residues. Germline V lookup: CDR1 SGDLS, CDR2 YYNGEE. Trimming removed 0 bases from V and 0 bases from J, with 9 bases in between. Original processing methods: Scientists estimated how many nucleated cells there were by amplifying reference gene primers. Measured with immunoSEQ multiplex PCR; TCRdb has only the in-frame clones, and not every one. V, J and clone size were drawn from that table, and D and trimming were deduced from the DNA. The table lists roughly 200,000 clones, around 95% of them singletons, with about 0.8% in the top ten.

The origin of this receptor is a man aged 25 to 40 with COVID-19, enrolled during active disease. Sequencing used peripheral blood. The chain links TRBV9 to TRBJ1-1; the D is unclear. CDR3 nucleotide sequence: TGTGCCAGCAGCGTAGGAGTACAGCTGAACACTGAAGCTTTCTTT. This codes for CASSVGVQLNTEAFF.